This T cell receptor beta chain was identified in a study of T cells after posttransplantation cyclophosphamide listed by TCRdb under 2016. Study-level background: Using TRB sequencing, the study followed how the T cell repertoire rebuilt after myeloablative bone marrow transplantation with posttransplantation cyclophosphamide given as GVHD prophylaxis. Samples from some 40 PTCy-treated patients, along with samples from 15 to 20 of their related bone marrow donors, underwent antigen receptor sequencing. Blood from every one of the 30 to 35 PTCy patients who had 1-year posttransplant specimens underwent TRB sequencing. In 3 patients, TRB sequencing was also performed on up to 3 more blood samples taken 2 to 5.2 years after transplant, and in several patients, pretransplant blood was also TRB-sequenced. Because TRA and TRB clonality were tightly correlated in 9 or 10 samples, subsequent TCR analyses were focused on TRB only. Public TRB sequences were checked against a database of over 3,000 sequences associated with responses to pathogens, tumor antigens, self-antigens and alloantigens. The investigation overall reported the following: The TRB repertoires of T cells infiltrating skin or the GI tract showed only limited overlap with the TRB repertoires found in blood. Donor-recipient similarity was low at 1-2 months but increased during the first year, and donor CD8+ memory clones often dominated later blood repertoires. Across roughly 48 patients, TRB clonality was highly associated with recipient CMV seropositivity and CMV reactivation, and diversity in PTCy patients was similar to diversity in CNI/methotrexate controls.

In light of the paper, this sample's treatment or condition label describes: high-dose cyclophosphamide on days +3 and +4 as single-agent GVHD prophylaxis. PTCy patients received busulfan and fludarabine conditioning, a related or unrelated marrow graft, and cyclophosphamide on days +3 and +4. PTCy-treated patients were drawn from a prospective multi-institutional clinical trial. Mononuclear cells from peripheral blood and bone marrow were separated by Ficoll-Hypaque density centrifugation and then cryopreserved. TRB sequencing was run on genomic DNA with either the immunoSEQ assay at survey resolution or the hsTCRB kit. The published analysis was carried out like this. Initial read processing used immunoSEQ software, and repertoire analyses used the LymphoSeq R package. For each TRB dataset, clonality was calculated as 1 minus normalized Shannon entropy, and the Gini coefficient was computed as well. Phenotypes of unsorted samples were inferred by mapping TRB sequences from sorted subsets of the recipient or donor onto unsorted samples of the same recipient. TCRdb took over this immuneACCESS table, retaining in-frame rearrangements with V and J assigned. Such tables are incomplete; in checked studies, under half of the missing clones stem from an unresolved V gene, and the remainder is unexplained. That table gives V, J and clone size, and the DNA gave D and trimming. This sample has approximately 17,000 clones in the table, none counted a single time. Approximately 0.5% of the sample comes from the top ten.

V sheds 3 bases and J sheds 3 bases, leaving 15 bases between their ends. There are 16 amino acids in the CDR3, from cysteine to phenylalanine inclusive. Solely the CDR3 DNA is kept, with 48 bases framed from the first base. According to the germline V gene, CDR1 reads KGHSH and CDR2 reads LQKENI. Ten or more counts support this clone. This receptor's antigen is unknown. Base qualities are not recorded, but no much larger clone differs from it by a single base. Recombination joined TRBV18 with TRBJ1-5, with the D gene not confidently named. Sample: PBMCs, taken after allogeneic stem cell transplant with posttransplant cyclophosphamide. The origin of this receptor is a female patient younger than 45 who received an allogeneic stem cell transplant from a related donor, was CMV-positive, and had no GVHD. After a transplant, some T cells may have been passed on by the graft donor. The CDR3 protein is CASSPGRNADNQPQHF. At the DNA level, the sequence is TGTGCCAGCTCACCCGGGAGAAATGCCGACAATCAGCCCCAGCATTTT.